This T cell receptor (beta chain) was identified during a study of CD8 T cells in ankylosing spondylitis. Study-level results: Disease-associated clones were reportedly significantly overrepresented in matched ankylosing spondylitis synovial fluid. Ankylosing spondylitis blood seemed to carry a telltale TCR beta motif made of several highly homologous variants. Reports of some motif variants in reactive arthritis synovial fluid and blood predate this one.

This clonotype was detected only a few times. Antigen specificity is unknown. The germline CDR1 and CDR2 sequences are LGHDT and YNNKEL (reference sequence). The CDR3 has 17 residues. With V trimmed by 0 bases and J by 3 bases, 9 bases remained unmatched. By quantitative 5'-RACE with molecular barcodes, the TCR beta libraries were made. MiXCR, applied by TCRdb to the 5' RACE reads, yields one record per CDR3 protein. The repertoire has approximately 140,000 distinct CDR3 sequences, roughly 44% of them found once; the top ten carry 15%. The clonotype comes from a male donor with ankylosing spondylitis. The chain is built from TRBV3-1 and TRBJ2-7; 9 bases fit TRBD1. The sequenced material came from synovial fluid, either unsorted or a sorted T cell fraction (not recorded which). The CDR3 loop is CASSQDMVTGGFYEQYF. Written as DNA, the CDR3 is TGTGCCAGCAGCCAAGATATGGTGACAGGGGGTTTCTACGAGCAGTACTTC.